The sequence of this T cell receptor beta chain was determined in a study of T-cell reconstitution after alpha-beta-depleted transplantation in children. V lost 6 bases and J lost 4; bases outside the gene matches: 12. CDR1 is DFQATT, CDR2 SNEGSKA, per germline (reference sequence). CDR3 size: 15 residues. Researchers prepared the TCRbeta library using unique molecular identifiers, the study reports. One entry per CDR3 protein results from TCRdb running MiXCR on the PCR reads. Counted here are approximately 400,000 distinct CDR3 sequences, 11% occurring once; the ten biggest clones make up 5% to 6.5%. This clonotype has just a few counts.

This sequence originates from a human donor who donated a stem cell graft to a child with acute myeloid leukemia. The chain uses TRBV20-1 and TRBJ2-1; the match to TRBD2 covers 7 bases. This specimen was PBMCs from the stem cell graft donor, taken from the stem cell graft. The DNA of the CDR3 is TGCAGTGCGAGGACTAGTAATTACCCTTACAATGAGCAGTTCTTC. This codes for CSARTSNYPYNEQFF.